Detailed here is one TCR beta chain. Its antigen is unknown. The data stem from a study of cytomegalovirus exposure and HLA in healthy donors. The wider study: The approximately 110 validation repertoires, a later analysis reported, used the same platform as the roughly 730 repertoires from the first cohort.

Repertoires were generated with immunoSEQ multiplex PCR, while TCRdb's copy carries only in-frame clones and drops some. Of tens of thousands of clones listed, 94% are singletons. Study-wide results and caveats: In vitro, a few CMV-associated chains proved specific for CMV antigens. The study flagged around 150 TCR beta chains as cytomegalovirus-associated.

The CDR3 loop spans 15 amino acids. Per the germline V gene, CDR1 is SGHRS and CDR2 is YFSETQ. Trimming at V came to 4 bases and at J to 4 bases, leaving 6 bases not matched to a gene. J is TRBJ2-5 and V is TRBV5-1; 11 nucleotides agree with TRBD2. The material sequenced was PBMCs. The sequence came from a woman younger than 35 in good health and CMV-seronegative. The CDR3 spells CASSPGLAEVETQYF. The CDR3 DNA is TGCGCCAGCAGCCCGGGACTAGCGGAGGTAGAGACCCAGTACTTC.